This paragraph reports one TCR beta chain. This record comes from a study of control samples from healthy donors and cancer patients. The method was immunoSEQ multiplex PCR; TCRdb's version includes in-frame clones alone and lacks a portion of them. Of 85,000 to 100,000 clones listed, more than 80% are singletons. With 2 bases clipped from V and 0 bases from J, the junction kept 3 bases outside the gene matches. The CDR3 is 16 residues long. The germline V gene has CDR1 SQVTM and CDR2 ANQGSEA. This TCR was sampled from a man aged 18 to 30 in good health. The chain recombines TRBV29-1 with TRBJ2-1, with 11 bases lining up with TRBD2. Input material: blood. The CDR3 nucleotides are TGCAGCGTTGAATGGACTAGCGGGCCCTCCTACAATGAGCAGTTCTTC. It translates to CSVEWTSGPSYNEQFF.